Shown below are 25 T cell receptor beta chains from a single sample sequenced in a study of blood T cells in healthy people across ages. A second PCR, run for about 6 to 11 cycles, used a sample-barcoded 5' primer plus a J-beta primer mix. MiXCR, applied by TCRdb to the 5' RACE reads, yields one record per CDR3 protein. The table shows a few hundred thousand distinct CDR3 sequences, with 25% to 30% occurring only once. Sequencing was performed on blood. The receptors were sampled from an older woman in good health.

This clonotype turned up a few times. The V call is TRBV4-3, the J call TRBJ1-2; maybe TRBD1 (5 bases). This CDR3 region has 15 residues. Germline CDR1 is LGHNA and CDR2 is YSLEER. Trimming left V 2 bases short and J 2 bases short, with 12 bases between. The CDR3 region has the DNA TGCGCCAGCAGCCAAATGTTAGGGGTCAACTATGGCTACACCTTC. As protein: CASSQMLGVNYGYTF.

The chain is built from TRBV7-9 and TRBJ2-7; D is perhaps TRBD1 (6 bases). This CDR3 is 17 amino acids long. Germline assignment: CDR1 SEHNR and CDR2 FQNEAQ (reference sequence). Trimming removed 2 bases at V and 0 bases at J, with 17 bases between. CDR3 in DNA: TGTGCCAGCAGCTTACAGCCGGGACAACAAAGCTCCTACGAGCAGTACTTC. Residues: CASSLQPGQQSSYEQYF.

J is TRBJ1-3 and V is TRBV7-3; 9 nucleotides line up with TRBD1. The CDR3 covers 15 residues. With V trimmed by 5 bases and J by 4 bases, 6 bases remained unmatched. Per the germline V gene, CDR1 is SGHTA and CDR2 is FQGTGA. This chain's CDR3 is CASSPGTGNGNTIYF. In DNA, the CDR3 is TGTGCCAGCAGCCCCGGGACAGGGAACGGAAACACCATATATTTT.

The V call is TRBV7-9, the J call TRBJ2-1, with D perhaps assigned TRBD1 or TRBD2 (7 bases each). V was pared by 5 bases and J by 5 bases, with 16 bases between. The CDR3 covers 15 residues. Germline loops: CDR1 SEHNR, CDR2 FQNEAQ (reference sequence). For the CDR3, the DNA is TGTGCCAGCAGCCCGCGACAGGGAGGGAACAATGAGCAGTTCTTC. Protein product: CASSPRQGGNNEQFF.

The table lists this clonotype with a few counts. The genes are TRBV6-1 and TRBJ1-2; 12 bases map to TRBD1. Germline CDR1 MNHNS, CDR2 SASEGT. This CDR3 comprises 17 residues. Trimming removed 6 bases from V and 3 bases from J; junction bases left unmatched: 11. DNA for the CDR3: TGTGCCAGCAGCCGGGGACAGGGGGCACCAAAAGACTATGGCTACACCTTC. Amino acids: CASSRGQGAPKDYGYTF.

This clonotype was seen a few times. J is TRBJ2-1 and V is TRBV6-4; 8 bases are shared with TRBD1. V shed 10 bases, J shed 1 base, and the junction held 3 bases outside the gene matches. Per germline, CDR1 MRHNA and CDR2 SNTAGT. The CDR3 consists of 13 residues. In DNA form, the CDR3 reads TGTGCCAAAAGACAGGGGTCCTACAATGAGCAGTTCTTC. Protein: CAKRQGSYNEQFF.

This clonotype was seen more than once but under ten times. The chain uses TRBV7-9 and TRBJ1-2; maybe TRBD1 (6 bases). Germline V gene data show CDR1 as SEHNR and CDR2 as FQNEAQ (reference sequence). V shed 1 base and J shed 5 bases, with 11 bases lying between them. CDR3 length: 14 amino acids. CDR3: CASSLGAGEYGYTF. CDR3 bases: TGTGCCAGCAGCTTAGGTGCAGGGGAATATGGCTACACCTTC.

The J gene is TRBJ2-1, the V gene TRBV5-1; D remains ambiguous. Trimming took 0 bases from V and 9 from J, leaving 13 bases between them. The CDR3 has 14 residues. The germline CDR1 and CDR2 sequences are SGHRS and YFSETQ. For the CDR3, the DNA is TGCGCCAGCAGCTTGGCGCAGTCGACGGGTGAGCAGTTCTTC. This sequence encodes CASSLAQSTGEQFF.

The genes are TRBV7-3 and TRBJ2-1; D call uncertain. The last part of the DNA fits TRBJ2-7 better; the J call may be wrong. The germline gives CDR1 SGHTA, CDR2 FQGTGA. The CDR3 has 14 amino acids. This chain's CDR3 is CTSFRHPSSYEQYF. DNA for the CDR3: TGTACGAGCTTCCGACACCCGAGCTCCTACGAGCAGTACTTC.

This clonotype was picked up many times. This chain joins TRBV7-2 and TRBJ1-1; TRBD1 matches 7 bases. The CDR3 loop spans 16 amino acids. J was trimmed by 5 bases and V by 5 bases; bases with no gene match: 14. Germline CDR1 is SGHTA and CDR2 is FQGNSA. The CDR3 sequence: CASSPQSTGKNTEAFF. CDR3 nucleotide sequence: TGTGCCAGCAGCCCCCAATCGACAGGGAAGAATACTGAAGCTTTCTTT.

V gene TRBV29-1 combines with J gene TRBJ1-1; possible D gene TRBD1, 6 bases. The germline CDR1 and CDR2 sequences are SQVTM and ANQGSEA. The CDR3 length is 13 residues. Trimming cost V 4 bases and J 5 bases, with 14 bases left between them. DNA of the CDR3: TGCAGCGTTGTAGCAGGGGTGGAAACTGAAGCTTTCTTT. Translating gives CSVVAGVETEAFF.

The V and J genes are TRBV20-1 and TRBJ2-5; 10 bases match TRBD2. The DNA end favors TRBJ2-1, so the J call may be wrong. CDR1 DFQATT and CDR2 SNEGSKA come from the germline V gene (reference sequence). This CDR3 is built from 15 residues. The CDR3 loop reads CSAPEVAGGRNEQFF. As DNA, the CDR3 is TGCAGTGCGCCGGAGGTAGCGGGGGGTCGCAATGAGCAGTTCTTC.

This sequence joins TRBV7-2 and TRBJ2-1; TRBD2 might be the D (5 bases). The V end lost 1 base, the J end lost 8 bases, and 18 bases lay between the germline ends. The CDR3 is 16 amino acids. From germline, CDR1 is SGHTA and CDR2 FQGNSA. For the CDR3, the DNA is TGTGCCAGCAGCTTAGGGATAGCGCAGGATTTTGATGAGCAGTTCTTC. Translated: CASSLGIAQDFDEQFF.

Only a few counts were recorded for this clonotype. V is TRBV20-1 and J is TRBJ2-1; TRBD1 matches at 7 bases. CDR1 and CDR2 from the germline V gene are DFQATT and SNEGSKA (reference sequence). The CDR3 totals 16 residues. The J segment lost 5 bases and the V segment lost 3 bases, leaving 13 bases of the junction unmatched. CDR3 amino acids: CSASGTANALNNEQFF. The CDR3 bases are TGCAGTGCTAGCGGGACAGCTAACGCCCTGAACAATGAGCAGTTCTTC.

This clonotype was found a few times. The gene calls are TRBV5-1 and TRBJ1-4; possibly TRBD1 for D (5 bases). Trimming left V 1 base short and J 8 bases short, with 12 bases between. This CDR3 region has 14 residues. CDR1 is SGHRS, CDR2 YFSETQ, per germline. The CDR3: CASSLIPGPEKLFF. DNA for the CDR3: TGCGCCAGCAGCTTGATCCCGGGGCCCGAAAAACTGTTTTTT.

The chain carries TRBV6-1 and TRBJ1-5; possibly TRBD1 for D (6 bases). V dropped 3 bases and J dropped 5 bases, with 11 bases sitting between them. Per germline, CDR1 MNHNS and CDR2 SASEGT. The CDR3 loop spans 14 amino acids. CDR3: CASSDRGPYQPQHF. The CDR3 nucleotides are TGTGCCAGCAGTGACAGGGGCCCTTATCAGCCCCAGCATTTT.

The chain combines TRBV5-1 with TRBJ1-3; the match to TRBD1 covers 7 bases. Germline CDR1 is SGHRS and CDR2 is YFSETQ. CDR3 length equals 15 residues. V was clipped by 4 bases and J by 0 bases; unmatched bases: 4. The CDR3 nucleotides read TGCGCCAGCAGCACCGGGACAGTCTCTGGAAACACCATATATTTT. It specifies CASSTGTVSGNTIYF.

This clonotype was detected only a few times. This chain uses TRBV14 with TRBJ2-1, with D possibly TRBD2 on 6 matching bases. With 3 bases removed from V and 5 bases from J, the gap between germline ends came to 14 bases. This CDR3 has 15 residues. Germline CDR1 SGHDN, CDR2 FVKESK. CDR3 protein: CASSHWGLPDNEQFF. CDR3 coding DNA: TGTGCCAGCAGCCATTGGGGACTTCCCGACAATGAGCAGTTCTTC.

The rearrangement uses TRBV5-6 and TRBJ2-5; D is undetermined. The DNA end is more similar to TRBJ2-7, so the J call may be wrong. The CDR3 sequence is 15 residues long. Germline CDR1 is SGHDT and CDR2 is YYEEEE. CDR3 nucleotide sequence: TGTGCCAGCAGCTTGTGGGGTTCCGGGTTTGTCGAGCAGTACTTC. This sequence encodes CASSLWGSGFVEQYF.

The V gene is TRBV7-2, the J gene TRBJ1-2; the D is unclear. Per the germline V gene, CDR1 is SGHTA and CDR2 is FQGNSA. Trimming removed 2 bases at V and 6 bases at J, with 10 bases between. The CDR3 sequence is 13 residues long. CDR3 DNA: TGTGCCAGCAGCTTAAGCGAAAACAATGGCTACACCTTC. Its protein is CASSLSENNGYTF.

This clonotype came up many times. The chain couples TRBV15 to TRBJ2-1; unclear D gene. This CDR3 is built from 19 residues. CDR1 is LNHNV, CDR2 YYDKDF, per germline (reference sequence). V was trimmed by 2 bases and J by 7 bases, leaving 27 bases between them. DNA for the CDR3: TGTGCCACCAGCAGAATGACACGGATTGACGTCCAGATGGTGAATGAGCAGTTCTTC. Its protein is CATSRMTRIDVQMVNEQFF.

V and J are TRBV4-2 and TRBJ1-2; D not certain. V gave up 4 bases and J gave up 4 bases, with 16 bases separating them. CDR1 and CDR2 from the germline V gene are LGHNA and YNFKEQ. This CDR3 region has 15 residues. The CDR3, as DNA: TGTGCCAGCAGCCGCTCTTCGGGGATCCTCTATGGCTACACCTTC. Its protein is CASSRSSGILYGYTF.

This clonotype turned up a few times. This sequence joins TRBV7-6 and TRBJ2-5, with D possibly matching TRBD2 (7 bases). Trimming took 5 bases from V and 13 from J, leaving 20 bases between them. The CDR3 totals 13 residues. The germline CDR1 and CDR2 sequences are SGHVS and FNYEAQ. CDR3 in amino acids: CASSLGGGKSPYF. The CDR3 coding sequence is TGTGCCAGCAGCCTAGGCGGGGGCAAAAGCCCGTACTTC.

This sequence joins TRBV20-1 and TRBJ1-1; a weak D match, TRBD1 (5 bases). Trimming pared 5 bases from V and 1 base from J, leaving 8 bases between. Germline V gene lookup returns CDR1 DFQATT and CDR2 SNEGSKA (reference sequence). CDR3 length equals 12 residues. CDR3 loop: CSAYTGNTEAFF. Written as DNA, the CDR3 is TGCAGTGCTTATACAGGGAACACTGAAGCTTTCTTT.

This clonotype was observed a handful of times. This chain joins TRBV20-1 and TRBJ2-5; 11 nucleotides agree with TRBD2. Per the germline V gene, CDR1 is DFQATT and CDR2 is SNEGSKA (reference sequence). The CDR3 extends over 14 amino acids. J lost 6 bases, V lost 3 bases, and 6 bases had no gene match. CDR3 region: CSASRGLAVKTQYF. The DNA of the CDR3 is TGCAGTGCTAGCAGGGGACTAGCGGTAAAGACCCAGTACTTC.